This TCR beta chain was sequenced for a study of blood T cell repertoires in COVID-19 (dated by TCRdb to 2018 to 2020). With respect to the entire study: Collaborator samples came from the United States, Italy and Spain and covered acute and convalescent phases of COVID-19. The repertoires were made available in a free public database intended to serve as a resource for research on the immune response to SARS-CoV-2. The prospective study material was composed of cDNA or gDNA derived from T cells, B-cell-depleted T cells, or PBMCs. The dataset comprised deeply sampled blood TCRbeta repertoires from subjects exposed to, actively infected with, or recovered from COVID-19. Where HLA class I and class II types were available, the types were taken from metadata supplied by the sample provider, not from assay-based typing. Nearly every sample came with metadata listing a de-identified subject ID, COVID-19 status, age in years and sex. The samples were drawn from two sources: the first 160 participants of the ongoing ImmuneRACE study, and 1,254 subjects contributed by 6 global collaborators. Points the paper makes about the study in general: The quantity of clinical and demographic metadata differed by source and by participant and was supplied without curation.

The immunoSEQ Assay, a bias-controlled multiplex PCR, was used to amplify TCRbeta CDR3 regions from genomic DNA. For the original study's pipeline: Nucleated cell counts per sample were estimated from amplification of reference gene primers within the assay. Sequence reads were collapsed and filtered to measure the absolute abundance of every unique TCRbeta CDR3 rearrangement. Productive Simpson clonality was computed per sample as the square root of Simpson's diversity index over productive rearrangements. The table was pulled from immuneACCESS by TCRdb, which kept in-frame rearrangements only. Such tables lose some clones; where checked, under half of the loss comes from unresolved V genes, and the rest has no known cause. The V and J calls and the clone size are those of that table, but D and trimming were determined from the DNA. The sample table contains fewer than 700,000 clones; only one count was recorded for less than 90% of them. In total, the top ten clones hold about 8.2% of the sample.

The CDR3, from cysteine to phenylalanine, totals 15 residues. Kept here is only the CDR3 DNA, which spans 45 bases and is read in frame from base 1. The V end loses 0 bases and the J end loses 6 bases, and a stretch of 14 bases separates them. The germline V gene (reference sequence) supplies CDR1 LGHDT and CDR2 YNNKEL. One collaborating source in Seattle enrolled patients during active infection and followed them longitudinally through the course of disease. The collaborating institutions used their own protocols to collect whole blood in K2EDTA tubes. For TCRbeta analysis, collaborators shipped samples as frozen whole blood, isolated PBMCs, or DNA extracted from either of those sample types. Points on this clone: Its cognate antigen has yet to be identified. Base qualities are not at hand, and no much larger clone is one base apart.

The sequence was collected from a woman aged 45 to 65 with COVID-19, enrolled during active disease. The sample consisted of peripheral blood. The chain couples TRBV3-1 (or the pseudogene TRBV3-2) to TRBJ1-2; the D gene is possibly TRBD1, with 6 bases matching. The nucleotide sequence is given as TGTGCCAGCAGCCAAGATCCAGGGGCGTGGGATGGCTACACCTTC. This translates into CASSQDPGAWDGYTF.